This entry is about one TCR beta chain. The record originates from a study of control samples from healthy donors and cancer patients. Profiled with immunoSEQ multiplex PCR; TCRdb holds only in-frame clones, not every one. The data show 85,000 to 100,000 clones, more than 75% seen once. V lost 6 bases and J lost 4; bases outside the gene matches: 1. Germline CDR1 MNHEY, CDR2 SVGAGI. The CDR3 is 13 amino acids. Sequenced material: blood. This clonotype originated in a man aged 60 to 69 in good health. The chain recombines TRBV6-5 with TRBJ2-1, with TRBD2 matching over 9 bases. CDR3 sequence: CASRAGGYNEQFF. Written as DNA, the CDR3 is TGTGCCAGCAGGGCGGGAGGGTACAATGAGCAGTTCTTC.